These 8 T cell receptor beta chains share one sample of origin, sequenced in a study of shared clonotypes between healthy human individuals. Naive CD8 cells lacked CD45RO and underwent positive selection for CCR7, leaving out terminally differentiated effector memory CD45RA+ cells. The assay was immunoSEQ multiplex PCR, and TCRdb's table has in-frame clones only and misses some. The profile shows some 2 million clones, roughly 95% of them singletons. The specimen was naive CD8+ T cells sorted from blood. These TCRs come from a man younger than 35 in good health.

CDR3 protein: CASSQDAPGTGGEESSYEQYF. In nucleotides, the CDR3 is TGCGCCAGCAGCCAAGACGCCCCGGGGACAGGGGGCGAAGAAAGCTCCTACGAGCAGTACTTC. The chain links TRBV4-3 to TRBJ2-7, with TRBD1 identical over 12 bases. Germline CDR1 and CDR2: LGHNA and YSLEER. The CDR3 is 21 residues long. Trimming at V came to 0 bases and at J to 0 bases, leaving 15 bases not matched to a gene.

The gene calls are TRBV27 and TRBJ1-5; possibly TRBD1 for D (5 bases). The length of the CDR3 is 14 residues. The ends were cut back, 1 base at V and 7 bases at J, with 11 bases in the middle. Germline lookup yields CDR1 MNHEY and CDR2 SMNVEV (reference sequence). The DNA for the CDR3 is TGTGCCAGCAGTTTATACGGGGCGAAGCAGCCCCAGCATTTT. Amino acid sequence: CASSLYGAKQPQHF.

V usage is TRBV27 and J usage is TRBJ2-6; 8 positions match TRBD2. Germline trimming cut 3 bases from V and 0 bases from J; bases unmatched to any gene: 10. This CDR3 has 19 amino acids. Germline CDR1 MNHEY, CDR2 SMNVEV (reference sequence). CDR3 in amino acids: CASSFAGGSGSSGANVLTF. The CDR3 DNA reads as TGTGCCAGCAGTTTTGCGGGGGGTTCTGGAAGCTCTGGGGCCAACGTCCTGACTTTC.

The chain employs TRBV5-4 and TRBJ2-4; D may be TRBD1 or TRBD2 (6 bases each). Trimming cost V 2 bases and J 8 bases, with 11 bases left between them. Germline V gene data show CDR1 as SGHNT and CDR2 as YYREEE (reference sequence). The CDR3 loop spans 13 amino acids. CDR3 DNA sequence: TGTGCCAGCAGCTTCGGGGGCGCGGACATTCAGTACTTC. Encoded protein: CASSFGGADIQYF.

The chain is built from TRBV4-3 and TRBJ2-5, with D possibly being TRBD2 (6 bases). V was pared by 1 base and J by 3 bases, with 12 bases between. The CDR3 has 15 amino acids. Germline assignment: CDR1 LGHNA and CDR2 YSLEER. The CDR3 here is CASSQVADGEETQYF. Written as DNA, the CDR3 is TGCGCCAGCAGCCAAGTAGCGGACGGTGAAGAGACCCAGTACTTC.

V is TRBV13 and J is TRBJ2-7; D gene uncertain. This CDR3 spans 13 amino acids. Trimming removed 1 base at V and 3 bases at J, with 7 bases between. CDR1 is PRHDT and CDR2 is FYEKMQ in the germline V gene (reference sequence). The CDR3 DNA is TGTGCCAGCAGCTTAGATCAGGACTACGAGCAGTACTTC. This gives the protein CASSLDQDYEQYF.

The V and J genes are TRBV5-1 and TRBJ2-1; 10 nucleotides align to TRBD2. J was trimmed by 5 bases and V by 0 bases; bases with no gene match: 14. This CDR3 spans 19 amino acids. Germline CDR1 and CDR2: SGHRS and YFSETQ. The CDR3 sequence is CASSLDPAASGRIDNEQFF. In DNA, the CDR3 is TGCGCCAGCAGCTTGGATCCCGCGGCTAGCGGGAGAATAGACAATGAGCAGTTCTTC.

This chain connects TRBV7-9 to TRBJ1-2; D gene unclear. This CDR3 is 16 amino acids long. With 2 bases removed from V and 0 bases from J, the gap between germline ends came to 13 bases. CDR1 SEHNR and CDR2 FQNEAQ come from the germline V gene (reference sequence). CDR3 protein: CASSLFGTAANYGYTF. The DNA of the CDR3 is TGTGCCAGCAGCTTATTCGGCACGGCGGCTAACTATGGCTACACCTTC.